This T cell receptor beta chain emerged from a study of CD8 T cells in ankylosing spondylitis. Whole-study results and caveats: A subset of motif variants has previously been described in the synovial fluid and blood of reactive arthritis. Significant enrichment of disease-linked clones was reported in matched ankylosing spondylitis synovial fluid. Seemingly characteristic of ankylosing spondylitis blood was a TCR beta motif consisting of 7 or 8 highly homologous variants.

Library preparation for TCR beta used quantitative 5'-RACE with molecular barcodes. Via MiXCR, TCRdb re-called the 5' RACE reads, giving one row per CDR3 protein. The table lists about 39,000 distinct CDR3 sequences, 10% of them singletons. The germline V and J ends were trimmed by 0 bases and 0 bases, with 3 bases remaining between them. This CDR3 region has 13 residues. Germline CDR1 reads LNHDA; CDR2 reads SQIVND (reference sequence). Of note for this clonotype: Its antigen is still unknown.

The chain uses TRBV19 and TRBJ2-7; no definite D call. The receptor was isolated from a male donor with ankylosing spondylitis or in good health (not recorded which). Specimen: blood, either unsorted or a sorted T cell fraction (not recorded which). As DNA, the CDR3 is TGTGCCAGTAGTATAGAACCCTCCTACGAGCAGTACTTC. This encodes CASSIEPSYEQYF.